This T cell receptor beta chain was sequenced for a study of blood T cell repertoires in COVID-19. Study overall: COVID-19 samples collected from the United States, Italy and Spain covered acute and convalescent phases. Sources were T cells, B-cell-depleted T cells, or PBMCs; the material itself was cDNA or gDNA.

Patients in Seattle were enrolled during active infection, then followed longitudinally. Original analysis: Quantification of nucleated cells was approximated via reference gene primer amplification. Data came from immunoSEQ multiplex PCR; TCRdb stores just in-frame clones and leaves some out. The V and J calls and clone size were taken over from that table, and D and trimming were inferred from the DNA. Of about 480,000 clones in the sample, more than 70% were seen once. The J segment lost 3 bases and the V segment lost 1 base, leaving 3 bases of the junction unmatched. Germline CDR1 SGHRS, CDR2 YFSETQ. This CDR3 has 14 residues.

Sequenced: peripheral blood. This receptor was identified in a woman aged 45-60 years with COVID-19, enrolled during active disease. This rearrangement joins TRBV5-1 to TRBJ1-1; 7 positions agree with TRBD1. CDR3 amino acids: CASSLTGEYTEAFF. CDR3 sequence (DNA): TGCGCCAGCAGCTTGACAGGGGAATACACTGAAGCTTTCTTT.